This T cell receptor (beta chain) appears in the sequencing data of a study of blood T cell repertoires in COVID-19 (dated by TCRdb to about 2020). About the investigation overall: Samples covering the acute and convalescent phases of COVID-19 were provided by collaborators in the United States, Italy and Spain. HLA class I and class II types, where available, came from metadata supplied by the sample provider rather than from assay-based typing. Sample metadata almost always included a de-identified subject ID, COVID-19 status, age in years and sex. The repertoires were released in a freely available public database meant as a resource for research on the immune response to SARS-CoV-2. Samples came from the ongoing ImmuneRACE study (first 160 participants) plus 1,254 subjects from 6 global collaborators. Deeply sampled blood TCRbeta repertoires from subjects exposed to, actively infected with, or recovered from COVID-19 were included in the dataset. The prospective study material was composed of cDNA or gDNA derived from T cells, B-cell-depleted T cells, or PBMCs.

Beyond this particular receptor, the publication reports: The quantity of clinical and demographic metadata differed by source and by participant and was supplied without curation.

Including the terminal cysteine and phenylalanine, the CDR3 comprises 16 residues. This entry keeps only the CDR3 DNA: 48 bases, framed from base 1. The germline V gene gives CDR1 as SGHNT and CDR2 as YENEEA. V drops 4 bases and J drops 6 bases, leaving 18 bases in between. Whole blood was collected in K2EDTA tubes by collaborating institutions according to the institutions' own protocols. For TCRbeta analysis, collaborators shipped samples as frozen whole blood, isolated PBMCs, or DNA extracted from either of those sample types. The immunoSEQ Assay, a bias-controlled multiplex PCR, was used to amplify TCRbeta CDR3 regions from genomic DNA. The paper's processing steps were these. The number of nucleated cells in each sample was estimated by amplification of reference gene primers within the assay. To quantify the absolute abundance of each unique TCRbeta CDR3 rearrangement, sequence reads were collapsed and filtered. Productive Simpson clonality was computed per sample as the square root of Simpson's diversity index over productive rearrangements. The clones in this table, taken by TCRdb from immuneACCESS, are in-frame only. Not every clone is retained; where verified, under half of the shortfall comes from an unresolved V gene, and the cause of the rest is unknown. From that table come the V and J calls and clone size; the DNA was used to work out D and trimming. This sample comprises approximately 35,000 clones, 88% of them detected only once. Of the sample, about 14% falls within the top ten clones.

With regard to this clone: Its antigen is not yet known. Base qualities are not at hand, and no much larger clone is one base apart.

The sample comprised peripheral blood. This receptor was obtained from a man aged 55 to 69 with active COVID-19. The V gene is TRBV11-3 and the J gene is TRBJ2-2; no D segment can be confidently identified. The DNA is as follows: TGTGCCAGCAGCTCCCTTGGTCGAGGCCGGTCCGGGGAGCTGTTTTTT. It encodes CASSSLGRGRSGELFF. Beyond the CDR3, the reference TRBV11-3 and TRBJ2-2 genes provide the residues; the full variable domain reads: EAGVVQSPRYKIIEKKQPVAFWCNPISGHNTLYWYLQNLGQGPELLIRYENEEAVDDSQLPKDRFSAERLKGVDSTLKIQPAELGDSAVYLCASSSLGRGRSGELFFGEGSRLTVL.